These T cell receptor beta chains were read from a single sample in a study of long-term antiretroviral therapy in people with HIV. Assay used: immunoSEQ multiplex PCR; TCRdb lists only in-frame clones, some missing. The top ten clones hold 8.2% of a sample with fewer than 40,000 clones, around 78% of them seen once. Sequencing used unsorted PBMCs, obtained 3.1 years after starting antiretroviral therapy. Receptors were obtained from a woman between 50 and 59 years old with HIV. Both conserved end residues are part of each CDR3. The order of the fields is CDR3 protein, CDR3 DNA, V gene, clone size, J gene, D gene. The D gene is left open where the match is weak. Size is omitted from some rows. Given values are once, few, many or a class for expanded clones.

cdr3_aa: CASSQNQGNYGYTF
cdr3_nt: TGTGCCAGCTCACAAAACCAGGGGAACTATGGCTACACCTTC
v_call: TRBV18
clone_size: .
j_call: TRBJ1-2
d_call: .

cdr3_aa: CASSLTLGGNSYNSPLHF
cdr3_nt: TGTGCCAGCAGTTTAACCCTCGGGGGTAACTCCTATAATTCACCCCTCCACTTT
v_call: TRBV27
clone_size: once
j_call: TRBJ1-6
d_call: .

cdr3_aa: CASSLGVLSGANVLTF
cdr3_nt: TGTGCCAGCAGCTTGGGGGTTCTGTCTGGGGCCAACGTCCTGACTTTC
v_call: TRBV7-6
clone_size: .
j_call: TRBJ2-6
d_call: .

cdr3_aa: CAIKKGTSGGLYQETQYF
cdr3_nt: TGTGCCATAAAAAAGGGGACTAGCGGGGGGCTGTACCAAGAGACCCAGTACTTC
v_call: TRBV10-3
clone_size: .
j_call: TRBJ2-5
d_call: TRBD2

cdr3_aa: CASSSVGLSGGASTEAFF
cdr3_nt: TGTGCCAGCAGTTCCGTAGGACTTTCAGGGGGCGCCAGCACTGAAGCTTTCTTT
v_call: TRBV28
clone_size: .
j_call: TRBJ1-1
d_call: TRBD1

cdr3_aa: CASSESVTGYTF
cdr3_nt: TGTGCCAGCAGTGAAAGTGTAACTGGCTACACCTTC
v_call: TRBV25-1
clone_size: .
j_call: TRBJ1-2
d_call: .

cdr3_aa: CASSAAGAKNTGELFF
cdr3_nt: TGTGCCAGCAGCGCCGCCGGGGCGAAGAACACCGGGGAGCTGTTTTTT
v_call: TRBV7-9
clone_size: once
j_call: TRBJ2-2
d_call: .

cdr3_aa: CAGSVTGGNYGYTF
cdr3_nt: TGTGCCGGCAGCGTTACAGGGGGGAACTATGGCTACACCTTC
v_call: TRBV9
clone_size: once
j_call: TRBJ1-2
d_call: TRBD1

cdr3_aa: CASSVGHTQTTYEQYF
cdr3_nt: TGTGCCAGCAGCGTAGGACACACCCAAACAACCTACGAGCAGTACTTC
v_call: TRBV9
clone_size: .
j_call: TRBJ2-7
d_call: .

cdr3_aa: CAIRAGNTEAFF
cdr3_nt: TGTGCCATCAGGGCGGGAAACACTGAAGCTTTCTTT
v_call: TRBV10-3
clone_size: .
j_call: TRBJ1-1
d_call: .

cdr3_aa: CASSQDTGNSPLHF
cdr3_nt: TGCGCCAGCAGCCAAGATACAGGGAATTCACCCCTCCACTTT
v_call: TRBV4-1
clone_size: .
j_call: TRBJ1-6
d_call: .

cdr3_aa: CASSPGLKNEKLFF
cdr3_nt: TGTGCCAGCAGCCCGGGACTGAAAAATGAAAAACTGTTTTTT
v_call: TRBV7-2
clone_size: .
j_call: TRBJ1-4
d_call: .

cdr3_aa: CASSLRLAGGHRTQYF
cdr3_nt: TGTGCCAGCAGCCTCCGACTAGCGGGGGGGCATAGGACCCAGTACTTC
v_call: TRBV7-9
clone_size: .
j_call: TRBJ2-5
d_call: TRBD2

cdr3_aa: CASSTDRGHEQYF
cdr3_nt: TGTGCCAGTAGTACAGACAGGGGCCACGAGCAGTACTTC
v_call: TRBV19
clone_size: .
j_call: TRBJ2-7
d_call: TRBD1

cdr3_aa: CASSLGENGNTIYF
cdr3_nt: TGCGCCAGCAGCTTGGGGGAAAATGGAAACACCATATATTTT
v_call: TRBV5-1
clone_size: .
j_call: TRBJ1-3
d_call: .

cdr3_aa: CASSDLGQVFF
cdr3_nt: TGTGCCAGCAGTGATCTGGGTCAGGTGTTTTTT
v_call: TRBV6-1
clone_size: .
j_call: TRBJ2-2
d_call: .

cdr3_aa: CASSLVLAIQETQYF
cdr3_nt: TGTGCCAGCAGCTTGGTACTAGCGATACAAGAGACCCAGTACTTC
v_call: TRBV5-5
clone_size: .
j_call: TRBJ2-5
d_call: TRBD2